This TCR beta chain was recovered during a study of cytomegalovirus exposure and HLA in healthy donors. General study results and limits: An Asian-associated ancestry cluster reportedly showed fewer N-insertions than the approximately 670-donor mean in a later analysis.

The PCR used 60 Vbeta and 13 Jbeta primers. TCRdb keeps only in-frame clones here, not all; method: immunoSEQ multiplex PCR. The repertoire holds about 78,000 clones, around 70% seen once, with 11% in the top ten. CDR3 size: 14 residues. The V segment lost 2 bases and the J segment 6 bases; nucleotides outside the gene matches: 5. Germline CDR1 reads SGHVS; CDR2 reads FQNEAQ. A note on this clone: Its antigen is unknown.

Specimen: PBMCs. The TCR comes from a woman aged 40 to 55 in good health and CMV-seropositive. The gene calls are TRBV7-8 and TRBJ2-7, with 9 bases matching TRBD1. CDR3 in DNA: TGTGCCAGCAGCTTAACGGGACAGGGTACCGAGCAGTACTTC. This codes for CASSLTGQGTEQYF.